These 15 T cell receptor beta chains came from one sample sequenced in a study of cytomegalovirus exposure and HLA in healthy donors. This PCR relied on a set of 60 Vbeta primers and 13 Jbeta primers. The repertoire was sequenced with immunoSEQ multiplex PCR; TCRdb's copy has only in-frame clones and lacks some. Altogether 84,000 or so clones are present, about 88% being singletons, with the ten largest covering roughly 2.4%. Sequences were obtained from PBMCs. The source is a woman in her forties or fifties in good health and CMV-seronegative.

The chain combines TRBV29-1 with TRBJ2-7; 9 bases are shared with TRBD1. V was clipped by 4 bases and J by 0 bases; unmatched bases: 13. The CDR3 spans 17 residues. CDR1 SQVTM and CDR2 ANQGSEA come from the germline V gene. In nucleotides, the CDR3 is TGCAGCGTTGGAGGAAGCGGGACAGGGCTTAGCTCCTACGAGCAGTACTTC. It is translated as CSVGGSGTGLSSYEQYF.

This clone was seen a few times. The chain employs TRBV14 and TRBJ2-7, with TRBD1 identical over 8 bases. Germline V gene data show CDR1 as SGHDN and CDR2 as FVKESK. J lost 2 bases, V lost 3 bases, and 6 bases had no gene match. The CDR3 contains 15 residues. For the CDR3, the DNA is TGTGCCAGCAGCCATACAGGGGGGTCCGCCTACGAGCAGTACTTC. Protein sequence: CASSHTGGSAYEQYF.

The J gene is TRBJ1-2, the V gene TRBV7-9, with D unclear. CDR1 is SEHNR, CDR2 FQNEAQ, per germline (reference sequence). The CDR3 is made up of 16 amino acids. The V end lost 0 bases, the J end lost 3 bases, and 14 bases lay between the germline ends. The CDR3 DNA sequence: TGTGCCAGCAGCTTAGCGCTGGCTCTCTTGGACTATGGCTACACCTTC. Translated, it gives CASSLALALLDYGYTF.

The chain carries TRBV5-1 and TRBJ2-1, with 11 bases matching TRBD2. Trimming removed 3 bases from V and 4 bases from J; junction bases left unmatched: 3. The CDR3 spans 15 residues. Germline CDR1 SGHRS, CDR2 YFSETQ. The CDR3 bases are TGCGCCAGCAGCTCAGGGACTAGCGGTTACAATGAGCAGTTCTTC. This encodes CASSSGTSGYNEQFF.

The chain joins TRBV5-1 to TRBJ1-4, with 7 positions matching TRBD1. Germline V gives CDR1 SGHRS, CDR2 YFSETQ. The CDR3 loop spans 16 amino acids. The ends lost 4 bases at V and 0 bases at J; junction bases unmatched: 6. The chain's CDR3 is CASSVGTVATNEKLFF. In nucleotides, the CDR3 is TGCGCCAGCAGCGTCGGGACAGTAGCAACTAATGAAAAACTGTTTTTT.

The chain's CDR3 is CASSFVAGGWDEQFF. Written as DNA, the CDR3 is TGCGCCAGCAGCTTTGTAGCGGGAGGTTGGGATGAGCAGTTCTTC. The chain links TRBV5-1 to TRBJ2-1; TRBD2 aligns across 10 bases. With 2 bases clipped from V and 8 bases from J, the junction kept 7 bases outside the gene matches. This CDR3 comprises 15 residues. Germline CDR1 is SGHRS and CDR2 is YFSETQ. The variable domain in full, with the rest retrieved from reference TRBV5-1 and TRBJ2-1, is KAGVTQTPRYLIKTRGQQVTLSCSPISGHRSVSWYQQTPGQGLQFLFEYFSETQRNKGNFPGRFSGRQFSNSRSEMNVSTLELGDSALYLCASSFVAGGWDEQFFGPGTRLTVL.

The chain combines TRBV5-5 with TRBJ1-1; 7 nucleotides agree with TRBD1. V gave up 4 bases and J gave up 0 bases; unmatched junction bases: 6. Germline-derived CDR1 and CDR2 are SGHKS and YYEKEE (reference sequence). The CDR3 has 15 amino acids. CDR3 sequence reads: CASSITGTVNTEAFF. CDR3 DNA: TGTGCCAGCAGCATTACCGGGACAGTGAACACTGAAGCTTTCTTT. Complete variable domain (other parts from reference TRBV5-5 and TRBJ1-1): DAGVTQSPTHLIKTRGQQVTLRCSPISGHKSVSWYQQVLGQGPQFIFQYYEKEERGRGNFPDRFSARQFPNYSSELNVNALLLGDSALYLCASSITGTVNTEAFFGQGTRLTVV.

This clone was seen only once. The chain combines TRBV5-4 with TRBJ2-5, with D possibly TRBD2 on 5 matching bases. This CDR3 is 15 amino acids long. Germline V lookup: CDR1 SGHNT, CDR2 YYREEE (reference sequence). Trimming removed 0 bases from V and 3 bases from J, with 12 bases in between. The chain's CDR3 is CASSLAGKGKETQYF. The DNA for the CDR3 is TGTGCCAGCAGCTTGGCCGGGAAGGGAAAAGAGACCCAGTACTTC.

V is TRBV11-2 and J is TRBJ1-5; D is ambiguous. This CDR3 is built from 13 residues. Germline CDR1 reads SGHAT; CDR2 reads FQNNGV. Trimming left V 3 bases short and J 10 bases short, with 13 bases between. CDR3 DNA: TGTGCCAGCAGCTTGGGCCGGCAAGGACCCCAGCATTTT. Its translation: CASSLGRQGPQHF.

The CDR3 sequence is CASSLVMRRFPQNTEAFF. Written as DNA, the CDR3 is TGTGCCAGCAGCTTAGTAATGAGGAGATTTCCACAGAACACTGAAGCTTTCTTT. The rearrangement joins TRBV7-9 to TRBJ1-1; no firm D call. Trimming removed 1 base from V and 1 base from J, with 19 bases in between. This CDR3 has 18 amino acids. The germline CDR1 and CDR2 sequences are SEHNR and FQNEAQ (reference sequence). Combining the CDR3 with reference TRBV7-9 and TRBJ1-1 gives the whole variable domain DTGVSQNPRHKITKRGQNVTFRCDPISEHNRLYWYRQTLGQGPEFLTYFQNEAQLEKSRLLSDRFSAERPKGSFSTLEIQRTEQGDSAMYLCASSLVMRRFPQNTEAFFGQGTRLTVV.

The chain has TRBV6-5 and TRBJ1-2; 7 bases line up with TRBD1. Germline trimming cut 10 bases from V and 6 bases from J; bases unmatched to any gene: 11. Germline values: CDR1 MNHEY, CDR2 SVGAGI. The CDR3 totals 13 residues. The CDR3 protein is CATQRDRRDGYTF. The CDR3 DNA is TGTGCCACTCAAAGGGACAGAAGGGATGGCTACACCTTC.

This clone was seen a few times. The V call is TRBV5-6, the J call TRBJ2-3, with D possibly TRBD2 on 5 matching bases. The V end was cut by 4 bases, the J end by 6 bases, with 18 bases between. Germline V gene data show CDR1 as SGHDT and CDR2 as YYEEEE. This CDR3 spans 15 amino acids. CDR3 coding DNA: TGTGCCAGCAGCCGTAGCGCTCGAGACGGGGATACGCAGTATTTT. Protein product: CASSRSARDGDTQYF.

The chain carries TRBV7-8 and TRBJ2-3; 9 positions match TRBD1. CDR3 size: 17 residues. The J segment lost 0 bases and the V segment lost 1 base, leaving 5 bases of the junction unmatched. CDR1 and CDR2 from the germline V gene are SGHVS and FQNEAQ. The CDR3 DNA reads TGTGCCAGCAGCTTAGGAGTAGGGACAGGGAGCACAGATACGCAGTATTTT. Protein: CASSLGVGTGSTDTQYF.

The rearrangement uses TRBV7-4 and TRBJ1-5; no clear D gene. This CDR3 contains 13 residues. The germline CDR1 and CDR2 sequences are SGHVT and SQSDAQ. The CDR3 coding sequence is TGTGCACCTAGCGGCTATAGCAATCAGCCCCAGCATTTT. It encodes CAPSGYSNQPQHF.

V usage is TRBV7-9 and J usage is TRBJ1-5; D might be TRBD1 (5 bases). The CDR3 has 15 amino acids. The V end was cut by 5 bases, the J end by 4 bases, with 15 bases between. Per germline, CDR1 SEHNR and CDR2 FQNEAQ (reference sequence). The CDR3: CASSPMGGLNQPQHF. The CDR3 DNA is TGTGCCAGCAGCCCAATGGGGGGTCTTAATCAGCCCCAGCATTTT.